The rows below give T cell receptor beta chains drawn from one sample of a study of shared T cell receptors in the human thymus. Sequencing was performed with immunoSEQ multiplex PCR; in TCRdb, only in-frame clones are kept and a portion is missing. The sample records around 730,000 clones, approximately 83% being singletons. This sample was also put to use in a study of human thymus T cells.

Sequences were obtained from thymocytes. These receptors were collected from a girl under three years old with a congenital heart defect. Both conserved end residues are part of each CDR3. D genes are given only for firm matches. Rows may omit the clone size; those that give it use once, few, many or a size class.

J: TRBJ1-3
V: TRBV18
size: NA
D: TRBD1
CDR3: CASSPRLQGAAGNTIYF
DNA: TGTGCCAGCTCACCACGATTACAGGGGGCAGCAGGAAACACCATATATTTT

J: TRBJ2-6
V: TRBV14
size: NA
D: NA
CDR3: CASSQWGAGANVLTF
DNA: TGTGCCAGCAGCCAATGGGGGGCTGGGGCCAACGTCCTGACTTTC

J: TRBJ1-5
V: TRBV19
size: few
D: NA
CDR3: CASSTEQGLGNQPQHF
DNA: TGTGCCAGTAGTACGGAGCAGGGGTTGGGAAATCAGCCCCAGCATTTT

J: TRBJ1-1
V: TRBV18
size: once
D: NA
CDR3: CASSPPRKQGSNTEAFF
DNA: TGTGCCAGCTCACCGCCCCGGAAACAGGGTTCGAACACTGAAGCTTTCTTT

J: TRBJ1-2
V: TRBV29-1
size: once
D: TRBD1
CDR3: CSVGDRANYGYTF
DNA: TGCAGCGTAGGGGACAGAGCTAACTATGGCTACACCTTC

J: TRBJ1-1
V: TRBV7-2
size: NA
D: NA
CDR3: CASSLARERVNTEAFF
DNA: TGTGCCAGCAGCTTAGCGCGGGAGAGGGTGAACACTGAAGCTTTCTTT

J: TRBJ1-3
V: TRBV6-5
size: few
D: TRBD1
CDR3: CASSRTGGSGNTIYF
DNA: TGTGCCAGCAGTCGAACAGGGGGCTCGGGAAACACCATATATTTT

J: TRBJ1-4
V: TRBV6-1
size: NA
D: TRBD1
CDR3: CASIADRREEKLFF
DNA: TGTGCCAGCATTGCGGACAGGCGAGAAGAAAAACTGTTTTTT

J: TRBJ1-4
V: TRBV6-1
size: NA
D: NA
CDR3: CASSERPVLRGLYEKLFF
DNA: TGTGCCAGCAGTGAACGCCCCGTGTTGAGGGGGTTGTATGAAAAACTGTTTTTT

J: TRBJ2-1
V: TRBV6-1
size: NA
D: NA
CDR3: CASRVTGEQFF
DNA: TGTGCCAGCAGGGTGACAGGTGAGCAGTTCTTC

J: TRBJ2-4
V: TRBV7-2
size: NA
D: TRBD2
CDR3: CASSRGRGGLPKNIQYF
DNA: TGTGCCAGCAGCAGGGGGCGGGGGGGCCTTCCCAAAAACATTCAGTACTTC

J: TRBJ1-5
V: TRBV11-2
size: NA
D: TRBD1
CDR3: CASSPRAGTGRNQPQHF
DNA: TGTGCCAGCAGCCCCCGCGCGGGGACAGGGAGAAATCAGCCCCAGCATTTT

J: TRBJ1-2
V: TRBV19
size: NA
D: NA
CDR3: CASSPPDYGYTF
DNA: TGTGCCAGTAGTCCCCCGGACTATGGCTACACCTTC

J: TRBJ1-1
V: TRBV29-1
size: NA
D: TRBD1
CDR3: CSVGQGKDTEAFF
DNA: TGCAGCGTCGGACAGGGGAAGGACACTGAAGCTTTCTTT

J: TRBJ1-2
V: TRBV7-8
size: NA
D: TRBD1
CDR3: CASSLLHRGYGYTF
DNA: TGTGCCAGCAGCTTACTCCACAGGGGCTATGGCTACACCTTC

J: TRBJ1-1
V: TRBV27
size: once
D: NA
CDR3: CASSFRNGEAFF
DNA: TGTGCCAGCAGTTTCCGTAACGGTGAAGCTTTCTTT

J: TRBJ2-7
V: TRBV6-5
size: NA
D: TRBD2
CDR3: CASSYGTSGDHYEQYF
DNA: TGTGCCAGCAGTTACGGGACTAGCGGGGACCACTACGAGCAGTACTTC

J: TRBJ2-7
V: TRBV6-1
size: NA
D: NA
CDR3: CASSDTTQRYMCYEQYF
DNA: TGTGCCAGCAGTGACACTACTCAGCGCTATATGTGTTACGAGCAGTACTTC

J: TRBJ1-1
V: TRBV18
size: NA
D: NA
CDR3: CASSLLQGIAEAFF
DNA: TGTGCCAGCTCACTACTGCAGGGGATCGCTGAAGCTTTCTTT

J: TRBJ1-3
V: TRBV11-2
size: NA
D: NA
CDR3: CASSSSGISGNTIYF
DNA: TGTGCCAGCAGCTCCTCCGGGATCTCTGGAAACACCATATATTTT

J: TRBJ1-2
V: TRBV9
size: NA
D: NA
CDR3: CASSWGDGYTF
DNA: TGTGCCAGCAGCTGGGGGGATGGCTACACCTTC

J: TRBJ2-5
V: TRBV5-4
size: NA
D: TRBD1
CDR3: CASSRAKQGALEETQYF
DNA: TGTGCCAGCAGCCGGGCAAAACAGGGGGCCTTGGAAGAGACCCAGTACTTC

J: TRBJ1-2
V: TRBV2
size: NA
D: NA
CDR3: CASSFRGFRYGYTF
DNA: TGTGCCAGCAGTTTTAGGGGATTTAGGTATGGCTACACCTTC

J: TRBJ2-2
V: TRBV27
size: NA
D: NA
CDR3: CASKTETFLDTGELFF
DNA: TGTGCCAGCAAGACAGAAACCTTCCTTGACACCGGGGAGCTGTTTTTT

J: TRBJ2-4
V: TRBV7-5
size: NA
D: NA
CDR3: CARSLDIAKNIQYF
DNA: TGTGCCAGAAGCTTGGACATAGCCAAAAACATTCAGTACTTC

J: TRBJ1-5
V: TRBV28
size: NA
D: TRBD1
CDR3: CASSSPTGGAFNQPQHF
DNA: TGTGCCAGCAGTTCCCCTACAGGGGGCGCGTTTAATCAGCCCCAGCATTTT

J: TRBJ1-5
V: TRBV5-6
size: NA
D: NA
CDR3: CASSLWATHSNQPQHF
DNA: TGTGCCAGCAGCTTGTGGGCGACCCATAGCAATCAGCCCCAGCATTTT

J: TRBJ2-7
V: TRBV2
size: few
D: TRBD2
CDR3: CASRTRSWGLAPGEQYF
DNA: TGTGCCAGCAGAACCCGCTCTTGGGGACTAGCCCCGGGGGAGCAGTACTTC

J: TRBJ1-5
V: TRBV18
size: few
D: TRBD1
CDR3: CASSPKGQSNQPQHF
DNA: TGTGCCAGCTCACCAAAGGGACAGAGCAATCAGCCCCAGCATTTT

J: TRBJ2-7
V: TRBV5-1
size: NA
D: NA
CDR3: CASSSYATSSYEQYF
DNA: TGCGCCAGCAGCTCTTACGCCACTAGCTCCTACGAGCAGTACTTC

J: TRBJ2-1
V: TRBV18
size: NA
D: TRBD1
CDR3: CASSPKTGEVYNEQFF
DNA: TGTGCCAGCTCACCGAAAACAGGGGAAGTTTACAATGAGCAGTTCTTC

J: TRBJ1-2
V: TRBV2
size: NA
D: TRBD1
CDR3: CARKTGGLINTF
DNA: TGTGCCAGGAAGACAGGGGGCTTAATAAACACCTTC

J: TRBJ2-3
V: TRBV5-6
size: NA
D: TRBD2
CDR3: CASSLMTSGVPTSTDTQYF
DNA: TGTGCCAGCAGCTTAATGACTAGCGGGGTGCCAACTAGCACAGATACGCAGTATTTT

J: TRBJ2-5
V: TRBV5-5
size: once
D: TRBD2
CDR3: CASSLRELAGGEETQYF
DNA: TGTGCCAGCAGCTTGCGTGAACTAGCGGGGGGCGAAGAGACCCAGTACTTC

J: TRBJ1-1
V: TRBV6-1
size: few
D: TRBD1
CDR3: CASSEAPRGRRTEAFF
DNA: TGTGCCAGCAGTGAAGCACCCAGGGGGCGAAGGACTGAAGCTTTCTTT

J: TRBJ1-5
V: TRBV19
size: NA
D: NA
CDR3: CASSLTRGLSNQPQHF
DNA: TGTGCCAGTAGTCTCACGAGGGGGTTGAGCAATCAGCCCCAGCATTTT

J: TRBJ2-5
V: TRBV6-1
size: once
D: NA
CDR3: CASRSPVPGETQYF
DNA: TGTGCCAGCAGATCGCCGGTCCCCGGGGAGACCCAGTACTTC

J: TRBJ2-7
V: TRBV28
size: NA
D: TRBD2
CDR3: CASSRLAGPGEQYF
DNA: TGTGCCAGCAGTCGACTAGCGGGCCCGGGAGAGCAGTACTTC

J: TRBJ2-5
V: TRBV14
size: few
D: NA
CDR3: CASSPQREQETQYF
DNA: TGTGCCAGCAGTCCCCAACGGGAGCAAGAGACCCAGTACTTC

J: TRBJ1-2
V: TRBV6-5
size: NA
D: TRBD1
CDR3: CASRPPGTGFYGYTF
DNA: TGTGCCAGCAGACCCCCCGGGACAGGCTTCTATGGCTACACCTTC

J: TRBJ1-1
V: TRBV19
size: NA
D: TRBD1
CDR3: CATYVNRGRTEAFF
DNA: TGTGCCACCTATGTAAACAGGGGGCGCACTGAAGCTTTCTTT

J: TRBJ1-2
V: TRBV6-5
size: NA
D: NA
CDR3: CASIEGRIHGYTF
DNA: TGTGCCAGCATAGAGGGCCGAATCCATGGCTACACCTTC

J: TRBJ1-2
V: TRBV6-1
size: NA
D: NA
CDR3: CASSEVRGGRINEMGYTF
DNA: TGTGCCAGCAGTGAAGTTCGGGGTGGAAGGATTAATGAGATGGGCTACACCTTC

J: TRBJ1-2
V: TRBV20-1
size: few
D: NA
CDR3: CSARERARGTF
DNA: TGCAGTGCTAGAGAGCGGGCCCGGGGCACCTTC

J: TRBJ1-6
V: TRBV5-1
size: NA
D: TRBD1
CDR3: CASSLVPLGTGVNSPLHF
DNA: TGCGCCAGCAGCTTGGTGCCCCTCGGGACAGGGGTCAATTCACCCCTCCACTTT

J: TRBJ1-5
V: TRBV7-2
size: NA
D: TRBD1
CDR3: CASSVSRGQPQHF
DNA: TGTGCCAGCAGCGTCAGCAGGGGGCAGCCCCAGCATTTT

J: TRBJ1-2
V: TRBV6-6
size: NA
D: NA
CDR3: CASSYSGETGNWGYTF
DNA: TGTGCCAGCAGTTATTCAGGTGAAACAGGGAACTGGGGCTACACCTTC

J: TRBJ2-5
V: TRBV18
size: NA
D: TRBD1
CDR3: CASSIRQGGETQYF
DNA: TGTGCCAGCTCAATCCGACAGGGCGGGGAGACCCAGTACTTC

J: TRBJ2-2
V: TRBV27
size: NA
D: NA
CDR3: CASTIRRTEANTGELFF
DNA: TGTGCCAGCACCATTCGAAGAACCGAGGCGAACACCGGGGAGCTGTTTTTT

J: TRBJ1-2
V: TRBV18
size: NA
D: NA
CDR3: CASSLETRGTGYTF
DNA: TGTGCCAGCTCACTCGAAACTCGTGGTACTGGCTACACCTTC

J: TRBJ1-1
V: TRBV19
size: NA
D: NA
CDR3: CASILTVRTDLNTEAFF
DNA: TGTGCCAGTATCCTCACTGTTAGAACAGATTTGAACACTGAAGCTTTCTTT

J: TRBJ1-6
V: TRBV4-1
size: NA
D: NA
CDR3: CASSPRGGSPLHF
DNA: TGCGCCAGCAGTCCTCGGGGGGGTTCACCCCTCCACTTT

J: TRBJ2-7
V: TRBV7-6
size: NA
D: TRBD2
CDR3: CASSPKGSGGHSEQYF
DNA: TGTGCCAGCAGCCCCAAGGGGAGCGGGGGGCACTCCGAGCAGTACTTC

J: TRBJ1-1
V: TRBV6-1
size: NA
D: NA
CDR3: CASLTAMNTEAFF
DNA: TGTGCCAGCCTGACAGCGATGAACACTGAAGCTTTCTTT

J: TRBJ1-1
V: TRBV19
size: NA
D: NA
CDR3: CASTRSRHRENTEAFF
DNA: TGTGCCAGTACCAGGAGCCGCCACAGGGAAAACACTGAAGCTTTCTTT

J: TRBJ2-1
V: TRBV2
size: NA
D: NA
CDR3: CASSVLTGYNEQFF
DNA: TGTGCCAGCAGTGTACTGACTGGGTACAATGAGCAGTTCTTC

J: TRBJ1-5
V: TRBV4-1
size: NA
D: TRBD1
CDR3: CASSQDSVLDRGVWGNQPQHF
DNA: TGCGCCAGCAGCCAAGACTCGGTACTAGACAGGGGCGTATGGGGCAATCAGCCCCAGCATTTT